This T cell receptor beta chain derives from a study of breast tumors, draining lymph nodes, adjacent tissues. To note about this clonotype: The antigen is unknown.

The study, taken as a whole, reports: Most tumor T cells seemingly derive from lymph node, then expand in tumor. Compared with basal-like, luminal-like tumors shared significantly more repertoire with nontumor tissue. Tumor TCR diversity was below lymph nodes but above nontumor tissue.

V shed 6 bases and J shed 0 bases, with 12 bases lying between them. CDR1 is LNHDA, CDR2 SQIVND, per germline (reference sequence). The CDR3 is 16 amino acids. TCRdb re-analysed the multiplex PCR reads in MiXCR, keeping a single row per CDR3 protein. This sample yields about 14,000 distinct CDR3 sequences, of which around 54% are seen a single time; about 30% belongs to the top ten. The sequencing sample was made of tumor-adjacent breast tissue. The V and J genes are TRBV19 and TRBJ2-6, with D uncertain. The clonotype was recovered from a female donor with breast cancer. Some clones in this sample may be carry-over from other donors' samples. The CDR3, as DNA: TGTGCCAGTAGCCCTCGGACGAACTCTGGGGCCAACGTCCTGACTTTC. Protein product: CASSPRTNSGANVLTF.